This passage covers 26 T cell receptor beta chains from one sample sequenced in a study of T-cell memory formation after mild COVID-19. TCRdb passed the 5' RACE reads through MiXCR, listing each CDR3 protein once. The sample contains about 410,000 distinct CDR3 sequences, 20% to 30% of which appear only once. Sequenced: PBMCs or a T cell subset sorted from them (not recorded which). The receptors were gathered from an adult woman who had mild COVID-19 (a few samples of this study predate the infection). Cell type and time point are not known.

The chain is built from TRBV4-1 and TRBJ2-3; the match to TRBD2 covers 7 bases. The V gene's germline CDR1 is MGHRA and CDR2 YSYEKL. With 1 base clipped from V and 1 base from J, the junction kept 5 bases outside the gene matches. CDR3 length: 16 amino acids. The chain's CDR3 is CASSQGPSGGTDTQYF. For the CDR3, the DNA is TGCGCCAGCAGCCAAGGTCCTAGCGGTGGCACAGATACGCAGTATTTT.

This sequence joins TRBV5-6 and TRBJ2-1; 7 bases match TRBD2. CDR3 length: 14 amino acids. Trimming took 4 bases from V and 3 from J; bases not matched to a gene: 4. Germline V lookup: CDR1 SGHDT, CDR2 YYEEEE. CDR3 coding DNA: TGTGCCAGCAGCATGCCGGGGGGCTACAATGAGCAGTTCTTC. Its translation is CASSMPGGYNEQFF.

The V gene is TRBV20-1, the J gene TRBJ2-1, with no clear D. V lost 0 bases and J lost 0, with 24 bases in between. Germline V gene sequence: CDR1 DFQATT, CDR2 SNEGSKA (reference sequence). The CDR3 is 20 amino acids. Here the CDR3 DNA reads TGCAGTGCTAGAGATACTGCGGCGGCCTACCCAATGAGCTCCTACAATGAGCAGTTCTTC. Translating gives CSARDTAAAYPMSSYNEQFF.

This sequence joins TRBV12-3 or TRBV12-4 and TRBJ2-3; D assignment may be TRBD1 or TRBD2 (5 bases each). The CDR3 runs 15 residues. The ends were cut back, 5 bases at V and 1 base at J, with 13 bases in the middle. The CDR3 sequence is CASSPGTAGTDTQYF. The CDR3 nucleotides read TGTGCCAGCAGTCCCGGGACCGCGGGCACAGATACGCAGTATTTT.

The chain joins TRBV2 to TRBJ1-2; no firm D call. Germline CDR1 is SNHLY and CDR2 is FYNNEI. V was shortened by 6 bases and J by 8 bases, with 25 bases between the two germline ends. CDR3 length equals 16 residues. CDR3 residues: CASSLGRQSTPGGYTF. The CDR3 DNA reads as TGTGCCAGCAGCCTGGGCCGGCAATCCACCCCGGGAGGCTACACCTTC.

The sample holds a few counts of this clonotype. The chain carries TRBV6-5 and TRBJ2-3; 7 nucleotides align to TRBD2. The CDR3 is made up of 17 amino acids. Germline V gives CDR1 MNHEY, CDR2 SVGAGI. V lost 2 bases and J lost 4; bases outside the gene matches: 12. Here the CDR3 reads CASSYREAGMRADTQYF. In DNA, the CDR3 is TGTGCCAGCAGTTACCGGGAGGCGGGAATGAGAGCAGATACGCAGTATTTT.

This clonotype was counted a few times. The J gene is TRBJ1-5, the V gene TRBV6-6; D may be TRBD1 (6 bases). Germline V CDR1 and CDR2: MNHNY, SVGAGI (reference sequence). The V and J ends lost 10 bases and 1 base respectively, with 14 bases between them. The CDR3 spans 14 residues. The CDR3: CATAGVASNQPQHF. CDR3 bases: TGTGCCACAGCAGGGGTGGCCAGCAATCAGCCCCAGCATTTT.

J is TRBJ1-1 and V is TRBV20-1; no reliable D call. This CDR3 has 12 amino acids. Trimming removed 6 bases at V and 4 bases at J, with 12 bases between. Germline assignment: CDR1 DFQATT and CDR2 SNEGSKA (reference sequence). CDR3 sequence reads: CSAARRGTEAFF. As DNA, the CDR3 is TGCAGTGCCGCGCGACGAGGCACTGAAGCTTTCTTT.

CDR3 in amino acids: CATSETSYTEAFF. The CDR3 coding sequence is TGTGCCACCAGTGAAACCAGCTACACTGAAGCTTTCTTT. This chain joins TRBV24-1 and TRBJ1-1; D remains ambiguous. CDR1 KGHDR and CDR2 SFDVKD come from the germline V gene. CDR3 size: 13 residues. With 4 bases removed from V and 3 bases from J, the gap between germline ends came to 8 bases.

The sample holds one count of this clonotype. The chain is built from TRBV4-1 and TRBJ2-1, with 12 bases lining up with TRBD2. The CDR3 runs 16 residues. The germline gives CDR1 MGHRA, CDR2 YSYEKL. After removal of 1 base from V and 6 bases from J, the junction contained 4 bases not matched to a gene. The CDR3 nucleotides read TGCGCCAGCAGCCAAGTACGGACTAGCGGGACCAATGAGCAGTTCTTC. Its protein is CASSQVRTSGTNEQFF.

DNA of the CDR3: TGCAGTGCTCTTCTATTGAACACTGAAGCTTTCTTT. Amino acids: CSALLLNTEAFF. The genes are TRBV20-1 and TRBJ1-1; unclear D gene. Germline V lookup: CDR1 DFQATT, CDR2 SNEGSKA (reference sequence). Trimming took 5 bases from V and 0 from J, leaving 7 bases between them. There are 12 residues in the CDR3.

This clonotype has more than one count but fewer than ten. The chain has TRBV19 and TRBJ1-2, with unresolved D. Germline V gene lookup returns CDR1 LNHDA and CDR2 SQIVND (reference sequence). The V end was cut by 4 bases, the J end by 4 bases, with 10 bases between. This CDR3 comprises 13 residues. The CDR3 sequence is CASSSGRAYGYTF. The CDR3 nucleotides read TGTGCCAGTAGTAGTGGACGTGCCTATGGCTACACCTTC.

This clonotype appeared a few times. J is TRBJ2-5 and V is TRBV15; D unresolved. The length of the CDR3 is 13 residues. Germline CDR1 reads LNHNV; CDR2 reads YYDKDF (reference sequence). Trimming took off 0 bases at V and 14 bases at J, with 16 bases between the two ends. The CDR3 DNA reads as TGTGCCACCAGCAGAGATCCCGGTGCGGCCTCATACTTC. Translating gives CATSRDPGAASYF.

This clonotype was observed a few times. The chain employs TRBV7-2 and TRBJ2-5; TRBD2 might be the D (6 bases). The V gene lost 3 bases and the J gene lost 1 base, with 12 bases spanning the gap. The CDR3 contains 15 residues. Germline CDR1 and CDR2: SGHTA and FQGNSA. The CDR3 protein is CASSFSGGVQETQYF. The CDR3 DNA is TGTGCCAGCAGCTTTAGTGGAGGGGTCCAAGAGACCCAGTACTTC.

The V gene is TRBV20-1, the J gene TRBJ1-3; D is unclear. Per the germline V gene, CDR1 is DFQATT and CDR2 is SNEGSKA (reference sequence). V dropped 3 bases and J dropped 2 bases, with 8 bases sitting between them. This CDR3 region has 13 residues. The CDR3 protein is CSARRTAGNTIYF. The CDR3 DNA follows: TGCAGTGCTAGGAGAACGGCTGGAAACACCATATATTTT.

This clonotype occurred a few times. J is TRBJ2-1 and V is TRBV5-6; the match to TRBD2 covers 11 bases. The V gene's germline CDR1 is SGHDT and CDR2 YYEEEE. The CDR3 runs 14 residues. V lost 7 bases, J lost 5 bases, and 5 bases stayed unmatched. For the CDR3, the DNA is TGTGCCAGCGGATTACTAGCGGGGGACAATGAGCAGTTCTTC. Translated, it gives CASGLLAGDNEQFF.

This clonotype was picked up a small number of times. In nucleotides, the CDR3 is TGTGCCAGTAGTATGGGACAGGGGAGGAATGAGCAGTTCTTC. Amino acid sequence: CASSMGQGRNEQFF. V gene TRBV19 combines with J gene TRBJ2-1; 10 bases are shared with TRBD1. Germline CDR1 and CDR2: LNHDA and SQIVND (reference sequence). Losses at the gene ends were 3 bases for V and 7 bases for J; bases not matched to a gene: 3. The CDR3 spans 14 residues.

This clonotype was counted only a few times. This chain links TRBV15 with TRBJ2-7, with D tentatively TRBD1 or TRBD2 (6 bases each). Trimming took 1 base from V and 3 from J, leaving 10 bases between them. The CDR3 runs to 14 residues. Per the germline V gene, CDR1 is LNHNV and CDR2 is YYDKDF (reference sequence). CDR3 in amino acids: CATSRGRGDYEQYF. In nucleotides, the CDR3 is TGTGCCACCAGCAGAGGTAGGGGGGACTACGAGCAGTACTTC.

This clonotype has more than one count but fewer than ten. The chain employs TRBV11-2 and TRBJ2-1; 8 bases are shared with TRBD1. Losses at the gene ends were 8 bases for V and 4 bases for J; bases not matched to a gene: 7. This CDR3 region has 14 residues. The germline gives CDR1 SGHAT, CDR2 FQNNGV. The CDR3 nucleotides are TGTGCCAGCCATTCTCGACAGGGGTACAATGAGCAGTTCTTC. Translated: CASHSRQGYNEQFF.

This clonotype was counted between two and nine times. This sequence joins TRBV7-9 and TRBJ2-7; 9 positions agree with TRBD2. The CDR3 runs to 14 residues. V shed 4 bases, J shed 5 bases, and the junction held 6 bases outside the gene matches. The germline CDR1 and CDR2 sequences are SEHNR and FQNEAQ (reference sequence). CDR3 loop: CASSSQREVDEQYF. The CDR3 coding sequence is TGTGCCAGCAGCTCCCAGCGGGAGGTAGACGAGCAGTACTTC.

This sequence joins TRBV24-1 and TRBJ2-1, with 12 bases lining up with TRBD2. V lost 4 bases, J lost 9 bases, and 9 bases stayed unmatched. The length of the CDR3 is 16 residues. Germline CDR1 is KGHDR and CDR2 is SFDVKD. CDR3 sequence (DNA): TGTGCCACCAGTGACCCTCTAGCGGGGGGGTACGGTGAGCAGTTCTTC. The encoded protein is CATSDPLAGGYGEQFF.

This chain joins TRBV9 and TRBJ2-5; the match to TRBD1 covers 10 bases. There are 16 residues in the CDR3. The germline CDR1 and CDR2 sequences are SGDLS and YYNGEE. V lost 3 bases to trimming and J lost 5 bases; unmatched junction nucleotides: 10. The CDR3 sequence: CASSELDRGRGETQYF. DNA for the CDR3: TGTGCCAGCAGCGAATTGGACAGGGGGAGAGGGGAGACCCAGTACTTC.

This clonotype was observed a handful of times. The genes are TRBV7-8 and TRBJ2-1; no clear D. This CDR3 comprises 12 residues. Germline V CDR1 and CDR2: SGHVS, FQNEAQ. V shed 10 bases and J shed 2 bases, with 9 bases lying between them. CDR3 sequence (DNA): TGTGCCACAACGGAGACCTACAATGAGCAGTTCTTC. Protein: CATTETYNEQFF.

This clonotype was counted a few times. The V gene is TRBV3-1, the J gene TRBJ2-7, with TRBD1 identical over 8 bases. The trim removed 3 bases at V and 2 bases at J, leaving 3 bases unmatched. Per the germline V gene, CDR1 is LGHDT and CDR2 is YNNKEL (reference sequence). The CDR3 consists of 14 residues. Here the CDR3 DNA reads TGTGCCAGCAGCCACTGGGACAGGCCCTACGAGCAGTACTTC. Protein product: CASSHWDRPYEQYF.

This clonotype has ten or more counts. The chain links TRBV9 to TRBJ2-7; the D is unclear. V was trimmed by 0 bases and J by 0 bases, leaving 7 bases between them. Germline lookup yields CDR1 SGDLS and CDR2 YYNGEE. The CDR3 is made up of 14 amino acids. The CDR3 nucleotides are TGTGCCAGCAGCGTAGACGGCAGCTCCTACGAGCAGTACTTC. Translating gives CASSVDGSSYEQYF.

The chain combines TRBV7-3 with TRBJ1-2; TRBD1 agrees at 7 bases. J was trimmed by 6 bases and V by 5 bases; bases with no gene match: 9. The CDR3 is 14 residues long. Germline V gives CDR1 SGHTA, CDR2 FQGTGA. CDR3: CASSTSHRGHGYTF. The CDR3 DNA follows: TGTGCCAGCAGCACCTCCCACAGGGGCCATGGCTACACCTTC. The full variable domain, rest sourced from reference TRBV7-3 and TRBJ1-2, is GAGVSQTPSNKVTEKGKYVELRCDPISGHTALYWYRQSLGQGPEFLIYFQGTGAADDSGLPNDRFFAVRPEGSVSTLKIQRTERGDSAVYLCASSTSHRGHGYTFGSGTRLTVV.